These 10 T cell receptor beta chains share one sample of origin, sequenced in a study of CD8+ T cells in alopecia areata. The sequencing template was cDNA reverse transcribed from extracted RNA. Here immunoSEQ multiplex PCR was the method, and the copy in TCRdb shows in-frame clones only, minus some. The sample includes some 95,000 clones, 35% to 50% of them seen just once. The source material was CD4+ T cells sorted from blood. These receptors all stem from a human donor with alopecia areata.

The chain is built from TRBV29-1 and TRBJ2-2; D possibly uses TRBD1 or TRBD2 (5 bases each). Germline CDR1 and CDR2: SQVTM and ANQGSEA. Trimming took off 5 bases at V and 2 bases at J, with 9 bases between the two ends. This CDR3 contains 13 residues. CDR3 in DNA: TGCAGCGTTCGAGGGGATAACACCGGGGAGCTGTTTTTT. It specifies CSVRGDNTGELFF.

This clone has a handful of counts. The gene calls are TRBV29-1 and TRBJ1-2; no definite D call. The length of the CDR3 is 13 residues. The V gene's germline CDR1 is SQVTM and CDR2 ANQGSEA. The V end lost 5 bases, the J end lost 3 bases, and 13 bases lay between the germline ends. Written as DNA, the CDR3 is TGCAGCGTTAGGACGGGTAGCGACTATGGCTACACCTTC. Protein: CSVRTGSDYGYTF.

This clone appeared once. This rearrangement joins TRBV27 to TRBJ2-7; TRBD2 agrees at 10 bases. The J segment lost 1 base and the V segment lost 6 bases, leaving 12 bases of the junction unmatched. CDR3 length: 17 residues. Per the germline V gene, CDR1 is MNHEY and CDR2 is SMNVEV (reference sequence). The CDR3 region is CASRGAQRGGISYEQYF. The CDR3 nucleotides read TGTGCCAGCAGGGGCGCCCAGCGGGGGGGCATATCCTACGAGCAGTACTTC.

This clone has only a few counts. V usage is TRBV29-1 and J usage is TRBJ2-1, with D uncertain. Germline V gene sequence: CDR1 SQVTM, CDR2 ANQGSEA. Deletions cut 2 bases from V and 11 bases from J, with 13 bases between. The CDR3 length is 12 residues. CDR3 in DNA: TGCAGCGTTGAACGCCAGCTTTCACAGCAGTTCTTC. This translates into CSVERQLSQQFF.

As DNA, the CDR3 is TGCAGCGTTGAATCGCAGGGTCTCTACGAGCAGTACTTC. Its translation: CSVESQGLYEQYF. The J gene is TRBJ2-7, the V gene TRBV29-1; D might be TRBD1 (5 bases). V lost 2 bases to trimming and J lost 3 bases, with 11 bases between them. The CDR3 has 13 amino acids. CDR1 is SQVTM and CDR2 is ANQGSEA in the germline V gene.

The chain employs TRBV4-3 and TRBJ2-1, with 10 bases lining up with TRBD2. Germline assignment: CDR1 LGHNA and CDR2 YSLEER. The CDR3 covers 15 residues. V lost 8 bases, J lost 8 bases, and 12 bases stayed unmatched. The CDR3 bases are TGCGCCAGCCGACAAAGCGGGAGGGCCATGGATGAGCAGTTCTTC. It yields the protein CASRQSGRAMDEQFF.

The table lists this clone with a few counts. CDR3 DNA: TGCAGCGTCCCCTCTCCAGGGACGGAAAAACTGTTTTTT. It encodes CSVPSPGTEKLFF. This rearrangement joins TRBV29-1 to TRBJ1-4; D may be TRBD1 (5 bases). Per the germline V gene, CDR1 is SQVTM and CDR2 is ANQGSEA. The CDR3 contains 13 residues. V lost 6 bases to trimming and J lost 8 bases, with 16 bases between them. Drawing the rest from reference TRBV29-1 and TRBJ1-4, the complete variable domain is SAVISQKPSRDICQRGTSLTIQCQVDSQVTMMFWYRQQPGQSLTLIATANQGSEATYESGFVIDKFPISRPNLTFSTLTVSNMSPEDSSIYLCSVPSPGTEKLFFGSGTQLSVL.

V is TRBV30 and J is TRBJ2-5; TRBD1 might be the D (6 bases). This CDR3 is 13 amino acids long. V lost 3 bases and J lost 1, with 9 bases in between. The germline CDR1 and CDR2 sequences are GTSNPN and SVGIG (reference sequence). The CDR3 reads CAWSRQAQETQYF. The CDR3 region has the DNA TGTGCCTGGAGCAGACAGGCCCAAGAGACCCAGTACTTC.

This chain connects TRBV30 to TRBJ2-7, with unresolved D. Deletions cut 3 bases from V and 2 bases from J, with 14 bases between. This CDR3 spans 14 amino acids. Germline loops: CDR1 GTSNPN, CDR2 SVGIG (reference sequence). The CDR3 DNA sequence: TGTGCCTGGAGCTCCCTCGTGGGTACCTACGAGCAGTACTTC. Its protein product is CAWSSLVGTYEQYF.

This clone was counted between two and nine times. This rearrangement joins TRBV20-1 to TRBJ2-5, with unresolved D. Germline values: CDR1 DFQATT, CDR2 SNEGSKA (reference sequence). The CDR3 is 11 residues long. Trimming removed 6 bases at V and 0 bases at J, with 5 bases between. The CDR3: CSAQDQETQYF. DNA for the CDR3: TGCAGTGCCCAGGACCAAGAGACCCAGTACTTC.